This TCR beta chain is from a study of T-cell reconstitution after alpha-beta-depleted transplantation in children (dated by TCRdb to the mid-2010s). With respect to the entire study: Using TCR repertoire profiling, the study followed T-cell immune reconstitution in a quantitative way in children after TCRalphabeta/CD19-depleted allogeneic hematopoietic cell transplantation.

On this clonotype: Its antigen has not been determined. No base quality information exists; no much larger clone differs at one position.

The library relied on PCR. For sequencing, an Illumina HiSeq 2500 was employed. Molecular barcoding was employed in the preparation of TCR libraries, with unique molecular identifiers being used to normalize TCRbeta repertoire quantification. TCRdb handled the public reads itself, with Q25 trimming in fastp and clone calling in MiXCR, and kept productive beta chains. Identical CDR3 proteins give one entry, which carries the most common genes and DNA. Present in this sample are around 530,000 distinct CDR3 sequences, 32% of which were seen just once. Of the sample, 2% to 2.5% falls within the top ten clones. Sequencing was performed on PBMCs from the stem cell graft donor, taken from the stem cell graft. The TCR sequence derives from a human donor who donated a stem cell graft to a child with aplastic anemia.

The sequenced DNA is TGTGCCAGCAGTTATTCCTCGGGGCGGGGAGCCTACAATGAGCAGTTCTTC. Its product reads: CASSYSSGRGAYNEQFF. The receptor chain draws on TRBV6-2 or TRBV6-3 and TRBJ2-1; TRBD2 is possibly the D segment (6 matching bases). CDR3 length: 17 amino acids, cysteine to phenylalanine. The retained sequence is limited to the CDR3, 51 bases, with the frame set at the first base. As encoded in the germline V gene, CDR1 is MNHEY while CDR2 is SVGEGT. V is shortened by 3 bases, J by 2 bases, and the region joining them spans 17 bases.